The TCR beta chain described here comes from a study of identifying expanded T cells in peripheral blood. Study-level points and caveats: Differentially abundant clones: about 1.2 between replicates, 15 to 17 at roughly 2 weeks, approximately 19 at four. Clone count variance between approximately two-week samples rose with total template count.

Turning to this clone: No antigen is known for it.

The assay was immunoSEQ multiplex PCR, and TCRdb's table has in-frame clones only and misses some. Of about 110,000 clones in the sample, roughly nine tenths were seen once. No infections or other immune events were documented during collection. The receptor comes from a person aged 18 to 69 in good health. The sequenced material came from blood.

CDR3 nucleotides: TGTGCCAGCAGCGCACAGGGGGCGTCGGGTGAGCAGTACTTC. Amino acids: CASSAQGASGEQYF. The V call is TRBV9, the J call TRBJ2-7; 9 bases fit TRBD1. Per the germline V gene, CDR1 is SGDLS and CDR2 is YYNGEE. This CDR3 is 14 amino acids long. V lost 3 bases and J lost 7; bases outside the gene matches: 8.